This T cell receptor (beta chain) was sequenced in a study of blood T cell repertoires in COVID-19. The overall study: Italy, Spain and the United States were the sources of the convalescent and acute COVID-19 samples. Sources were T cells, B-cell-depleted T cells, or PBMCs; the material itself was cDNA or gDNA.

The CDR3 runs to 14 residues. Germline V gives CDR1 MDHEN, CDR2 SYDVKM. With 9 bases clipped from V and 4 bases from J, the junction kept 9 bases outside the gene matches. In the authors' methods: Estimation of nucleated cell counts was performed using reference gene primer amplification. Using immunoSEQ multiplex PCR, the repertoire was profiled, and TCRdb retains in-frame clones only, with some absent. V, J and clone size derive from that table, while D and trimming were established from the DNA sequence. This table holds approximately 190,000 clones, roughly 81% found once. The sequence came from a woman between 65 and 79 years old with active or convalescent COVID-19. Sequenced input: peripheral blood. The chain uses TRBV28 and TRBJ1-5, with TRBD1 matching over 7 bases. The CDR3 DNA reads as TGTGCCAGTAAGACAGGGTCTGGGAATCAGCCCCAGCATTTT. Its protein is CASKTGSGNQPQHF.